One and the same sample provided the 5 T cell receptor beta chains below, sequenced in a study of shared clonotypes between healthy human individuals. The assay was immunoSEQ multiplex PCR, and TCRdb's table has in-frame clones only and misses some. Among 2 million to 2.5 million clones listed, 85% to 95% were seen once. Input material: naive CD4+ T cells from PBMCs. Indicated subset: CD45RA+ positively selected. The receptors originated from a man aged 18 to 29 in good health. Some clones in this sample may be carry-over from other donors' samples.

V gene TRBV27 combines with J gene TRBJ1-5, with TRBD1 identical over 7 bases. Losses at the gene ends were 6 bases for V and 5 bases for J; bases not matched to a gene: 4. Germline lookup yields CDR1 MNHEY and CDR2 SMNVEV (reference sequence). This CDR3 has 13 amino acids. This CDR3 is CASSTDRDQPQHF. The CDR3 nucleotides read TGTGCCAGCAGCACAGACAGGGATCAGCCCCAGCATTTT.

The CDR3 loop reads CASSQDRWGAKLQPQHF. The DNA for the CDR3 is TGTGCCAGCAGCCAAGATAGGTGGGGCGCGAAATTGCAGCCCCAGCATTTT. The V call is TRBV4-2, the J call TRBJ1-5; D possibly corresponds to TRBD1 (5 bases). Trimming removed 0 bases from V and 7 bases from J, with 19 bases in between. Germline assignment: CDR1 LGHNA and CDR2 YNFKEQ. The CDR3 loop spans 17 amino acids.

As DNA, the CDR3 is TGTGCCAGCAGTTTATTCAGGGGCCGCAAAGAGACCCAGTACTTC. It encodes CASSLFRGRKETQYF. The chain joins TRBV28 to TRBJ2-5; TRBD1 is a possible D gene (6 bases). CDR3 length: 15 residues. V dropped 1 base and J dropped 3 bases, with 12 bases sitting between them. The germline gives CDR1 MDHEN, CDR2 SYDVKM.

This sequence joins TRBV19 and TRBJ1-4; no definite D call. CDR1 LNHDA and CDR2 SQIVND come from the germline V gene (reference sequence). V lost 4 bases to trimming and J lost 4 bases, with 13 bases between them. This CDR3 is built from 15 residues. In DNA form, the CDR3 reads TGTGCCAGTAGTAGGTTTAGGACGTTTAATGAAAAACTGTTTTTT. Its translation is CASSRFRTFNEKLFF. The entire variable domain, with the rest obtained from reference TRBV19 and TRBJ1-4, is as follows: DGGITQSPKYLFRKEGQNVTLSCEQNLNHDAMYWYRQDPGQGLRLIYYSQIVNDFQKGDIAEGYSVSREKKESFPLTVTSAQKNPTAFYLCASSRFRTFNEKLFFGSGTQLSVL.

Comments on this clone: The same CDR3 also results from other DNA sequences found in this sample. V is TRBV19 and J is TRBJ2-7; 8 positions agree with TRBD1. V gave up 5 bases and J gave up 3 bases; unmatched junction bases: 3. The CDR3 extends over 13 amino acids. The germline gives CDR1 LNHDA, CDR2 SQIVND (reference sequence). In nucleotides, the CDR3 is TGTGCCAGTAGTCGGGACAGGTTCTACGAGCAGTACTTC. Its protein is CASSRDRFYEQYF.